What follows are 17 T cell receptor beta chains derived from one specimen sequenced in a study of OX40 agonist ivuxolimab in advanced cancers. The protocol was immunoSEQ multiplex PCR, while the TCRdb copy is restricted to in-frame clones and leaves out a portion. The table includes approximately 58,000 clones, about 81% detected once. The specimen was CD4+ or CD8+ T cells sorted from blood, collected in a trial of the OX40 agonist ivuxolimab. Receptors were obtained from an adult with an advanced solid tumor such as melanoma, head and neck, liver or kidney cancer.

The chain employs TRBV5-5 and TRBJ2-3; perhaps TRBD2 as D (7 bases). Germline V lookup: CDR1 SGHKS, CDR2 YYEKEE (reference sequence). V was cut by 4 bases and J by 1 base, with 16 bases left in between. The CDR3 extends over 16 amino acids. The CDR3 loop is CASSLGGTWGTDTQYF. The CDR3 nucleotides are TGTGCCAGCAGCCTCGGGGGGACATGGGGCACAGATACGCAGTATTTT.

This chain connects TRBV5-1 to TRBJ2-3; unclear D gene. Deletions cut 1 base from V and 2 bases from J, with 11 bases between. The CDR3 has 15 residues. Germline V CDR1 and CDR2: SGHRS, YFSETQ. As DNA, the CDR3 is TGCGCCAGCAGCTTGTCCCGACCTCCCACAGATACGCAGTATTTT. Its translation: CASSLSRPPTDTQYF.

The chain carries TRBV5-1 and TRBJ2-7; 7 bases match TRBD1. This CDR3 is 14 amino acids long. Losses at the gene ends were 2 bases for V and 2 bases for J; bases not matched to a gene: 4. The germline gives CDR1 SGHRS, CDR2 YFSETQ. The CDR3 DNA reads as TGCGCCAGCAGCTTAAAGGGGGCGGCCTACGAGCAGTACTTC. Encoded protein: CASSLKGAAYEQYF.

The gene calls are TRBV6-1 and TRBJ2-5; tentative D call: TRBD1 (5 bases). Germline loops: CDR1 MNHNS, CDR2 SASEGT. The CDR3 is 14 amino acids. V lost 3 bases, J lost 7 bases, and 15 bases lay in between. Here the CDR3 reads CASSDQVGAGTQYF. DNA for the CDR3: TGTGCCAGCAGTGATCAGGTTGGGGCTGGGACCCAGTACTTC.

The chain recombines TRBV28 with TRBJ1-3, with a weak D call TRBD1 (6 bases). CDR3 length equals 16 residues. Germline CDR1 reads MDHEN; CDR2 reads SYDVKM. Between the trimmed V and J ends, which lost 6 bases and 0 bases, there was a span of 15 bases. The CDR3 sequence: CASSPGQFYSGNTIYF. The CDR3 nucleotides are TGTGCCAGCAGCCCTGGACAGTTCTACTCTGGAAACACCATATATTTT.

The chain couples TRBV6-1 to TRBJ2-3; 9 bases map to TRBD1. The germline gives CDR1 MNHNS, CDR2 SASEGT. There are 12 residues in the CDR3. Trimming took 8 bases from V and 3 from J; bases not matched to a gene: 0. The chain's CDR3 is CASGTGTDTQYF. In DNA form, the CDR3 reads TGTGCCAGCGGGACAGGGACAGATACGCAGTATTTT.

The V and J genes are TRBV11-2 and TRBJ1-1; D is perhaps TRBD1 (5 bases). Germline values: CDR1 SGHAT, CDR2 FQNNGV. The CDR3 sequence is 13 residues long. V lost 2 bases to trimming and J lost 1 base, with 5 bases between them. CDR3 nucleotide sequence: TGTGCCAGCAGCTTACAGGGGAACACTGAAGCTTTCTTT. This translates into CASSLQGNTEAFF.

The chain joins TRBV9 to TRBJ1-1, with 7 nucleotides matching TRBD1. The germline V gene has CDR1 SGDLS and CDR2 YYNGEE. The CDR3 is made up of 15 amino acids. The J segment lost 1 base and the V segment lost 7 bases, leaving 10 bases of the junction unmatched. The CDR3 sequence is CASSQGNVGNTEAFF. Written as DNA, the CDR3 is TGTGCCAGCTCACAGGGGAATGTAGGGAACACTGAAGCTTTCTTT. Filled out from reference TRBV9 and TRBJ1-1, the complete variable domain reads DSGVTQTPKHLITATGQRVTLRCSPRSGDLSVYWYQQSLDQGLQFLIQYYNGEERAKGNILERFSAQQFPDLHSELNLSSLELGDSALYFCASSQGNVGNTEAFFGQGTRLTVV.

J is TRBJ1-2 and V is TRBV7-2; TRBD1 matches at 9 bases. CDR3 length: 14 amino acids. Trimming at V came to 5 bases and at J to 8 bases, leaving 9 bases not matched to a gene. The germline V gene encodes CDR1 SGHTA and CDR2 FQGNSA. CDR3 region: CASSPNRGLGGYTF. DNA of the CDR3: TGTGCCAGCAGCCCTAACAGGGGGCTCGGAGGCTACACCTTC.

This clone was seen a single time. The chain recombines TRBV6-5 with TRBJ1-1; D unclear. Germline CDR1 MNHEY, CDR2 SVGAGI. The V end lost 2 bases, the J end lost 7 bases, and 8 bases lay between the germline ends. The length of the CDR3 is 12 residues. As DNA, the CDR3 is TGTGCCAGCAGTTACGGTCCCCATGAAGCTTTCTTT. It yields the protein CASSYGPHEAFF.

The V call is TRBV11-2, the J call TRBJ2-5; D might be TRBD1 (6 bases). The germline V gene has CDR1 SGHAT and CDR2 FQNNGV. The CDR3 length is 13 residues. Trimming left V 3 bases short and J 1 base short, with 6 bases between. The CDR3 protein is CASSLGAQETQYF. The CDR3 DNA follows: TGTGCCAGCAGCTTGGGGGCCCAAGAGACCCAGTACTTC.

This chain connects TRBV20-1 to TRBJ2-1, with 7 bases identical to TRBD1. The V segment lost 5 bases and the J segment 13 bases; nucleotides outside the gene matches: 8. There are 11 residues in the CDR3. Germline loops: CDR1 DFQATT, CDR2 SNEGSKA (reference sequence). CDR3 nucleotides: TGCAGTGCTGAGGGACAGACAACTCAGTTCTTC. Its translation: CSAEGQTTQFF.

The CDR3 protein is CASSISVGTGIDEQFF. The CDR3 DNA reads TGTGCCAGTAGTATAAGCGTCGGGACTGGGATTGATGAGCAGTTCTTC. V gene TRBV19 combines with J gene TRBJ2-1; maybe TRBD2 (6 bases). V was clipped by 2 bases and J by 8 bases, with 19 bases between them. Germline V gene lookup returns CDR1 LNHDA and CDR2 SQIVND (reference sequence). The length of the CDR3 is 16 residues.

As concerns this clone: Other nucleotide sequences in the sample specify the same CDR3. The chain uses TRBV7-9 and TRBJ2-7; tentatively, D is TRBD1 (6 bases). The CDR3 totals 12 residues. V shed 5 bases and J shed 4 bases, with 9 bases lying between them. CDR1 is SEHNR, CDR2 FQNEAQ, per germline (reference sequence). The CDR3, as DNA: TGTGCCAGCAGCCGGACAGAATACGAGCAGTACTTC. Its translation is CASSRTEYEQYF.

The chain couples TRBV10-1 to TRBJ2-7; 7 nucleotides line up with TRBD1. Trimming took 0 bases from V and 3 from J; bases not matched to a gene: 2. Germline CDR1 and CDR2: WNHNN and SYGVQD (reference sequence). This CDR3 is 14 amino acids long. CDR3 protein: CASSESTGSYEQYF. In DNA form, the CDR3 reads TGCGCCAGCAGTGAGTCGACAGGGAGCTACGAGCAGTACTTC.

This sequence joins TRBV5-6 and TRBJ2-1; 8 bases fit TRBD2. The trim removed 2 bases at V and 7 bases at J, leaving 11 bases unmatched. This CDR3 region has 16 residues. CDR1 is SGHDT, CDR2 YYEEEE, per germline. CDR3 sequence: CASSFPRAGGINEQFF. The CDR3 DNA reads TGTGCCAGCAGCTTCCCACGGGCGGGAGGTATAAATGAGCAGTTCTTC.

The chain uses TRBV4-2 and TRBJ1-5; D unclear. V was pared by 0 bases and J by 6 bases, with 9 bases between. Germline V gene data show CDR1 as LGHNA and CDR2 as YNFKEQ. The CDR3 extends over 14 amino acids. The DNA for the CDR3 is TGTGCCAGCAGCCAAGATTGGGGAAGTCAGCCCCAGCATTTT. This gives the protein CASSQDWGSQPQHF.